The rows below give T cell receptor beta chains drawn from one sample of a study of vaccination effects on CD4 cells after COVID-19. The assay was immunoSEQ multiplex PCR, and TCRdb's table has in-frame clones only and misses some. The sample has around 15,000 clones; more than 65% are singletons. Their specific antigens are unknown. The specimen was CD4+ T cells from PBMCs cultured with SARS-CoV-2 spike peptides, collected after COVID-19 vaccination. These TCRs come from a human donor who had a prior SARS-CoV-2 infection. CDR3s include the opening cysteine and the closing phenylalanine or tryptophan. D genes are given only for firm matches. For some rows the clone size is stated as once, few or many, or as a class when expanded; others skip it.

>TRBV19|TRBD1|once|TRBJ1-2
CASSRPGQGMDGYTF
TGTGCCAGTAGCCGACCGGGACAGGGAATGGATGGCTACACCTTC
>TRBV6-6|TRBD1|few|TRBJ1-3
CASTETGGGNTIYF
TGTGCCAGCACCGAAACAGGGGGAGGAAACACCATATATTTT
>TRBV27|TRBD1|NA|TRBJ1-2
CASSLADRVGYGYTF
TGTGCCAGCAGTCTCGCGGACAGGGTGGGGTATGGCTACACCTTC
>TRBV6-5|NA|few|TRBJ2-2
CASRIASTGELFF
TGTGCCAGCAGGATAGCGTCGACCGGGGAGCTGTTTTTT
>TRBV11-3|NA|NA|TRBJ2-4
CASSPRLVGIQYF
TGTGCCAGCAGCCCCCGATTAGTAGGCATTCAGTACTTC
>TRBV11-2|TRBD2|NA|TRBJ2-7
CASSPTSGWYEQYF
TGTGCCAGCAGCCCTACTAGCGGATGGTACGAGCAGTACTTC
>TRBV6-5|TRBD1|NA|TRBJ1-2
CASRKTGAAYGYTF
TGTGCCAGCAGAAAAACAGGGGCTGCCTATGGCTACACCTTC
>TRBV7-8|TRBD2|NA|TRBJ2-7
CASSLGLAGEGGYEQYF
TGTGCCAGCAGCTTAGGCCTAGCGGGAGAGGGCGGCTACGAGCAGTACTTC
>TRBV9|NA|NA|TRBJ2-3
CASSVEGGGLSTDTQYF
TGTGCCAGCAGCGTAGAGGGAGGGGGACTGAGCACAGATACGCAGTATTTT
>TRBV11-3|NA|NA|TRBJ2-3
CASSPQVGDADTQYF
TGTGCCAGCAGCCCCCAGGTGGGCGACGCAGATACGCAGTATTTT
>TRBV2|NA|NA|TRBJ1-2
CASSYDSNYGYTF
TGTGCCAGCAGTTACGACAGCAACTATGGCTACACCTTC
>TRBV27|NA|NA|TRBJ1-1
CASSSGEVWTEAFF
TGTGCCAGCAGTTCAGGGGAGGTGTGGACTGAAGCTTTCTTT
>TRBV6-5|TRBD1|few|TRBJ2-7
CASSYSTGGIYEQYF
TGTGCCAGCAGTTACTCGACAGGGGGTATCTACGAGCAGTACTTC
>TRBV11-2|NA|once|TRBJ2-7
CASSSPLATYEQYF
TGTGCCAGCAGCTCCCCTCTAGCGACCTACGAGCAGTACTTC
>TRBV2|NA|NA|TRBJ1-3
CASSELRNTIYF
TGTGCCAGCAGTGAACTTCGAAACACCATATATTTT
>TRBV19|TRBD1|few|TRBJ2-1
CASSRDRGLNEQFF
TGTGCCAGTAGTCGGGACAGGGGGCTGAATGAGCAGTTCTTC
>TRBV7-3|NA|NA|TRBJ2-3
CASSLGLTTDTQYF
TGTGCCAGCAGCTTAGGGTTAACCACAGATACGCAGTATTTT
>TRBV29-1|NA|NA|TRBJ2-5
CSVGPDQETQYF
TGCAGCGTTGGGCCAGACCAAGAGACCCAGTACTTC
>TRBV2|NA|few|TRBJ2-1
CASSTTRGGSYNEQFF
TGTGCCAGCAGTACGACTCGAGGGGGCTCCTACAATGAGCAGTTCTTC
>TRBV18|NA|NA|TRBJ2-5
CASSRGSGETQYF
TGTGCCAGCTCAAGGGGGTCGGGAGAGACCCAGTACTTC
>TRBV25-1|TRBD2|NA|TRBJ2-1
CASSELGSGAWGEQFF
TGTGCCAGCAGTGAATTGGGTAGCGGGGCTTGGGGTGAGCAGTTCTTC
>TRBV30|TRBD2|NA|TRBJ2-7
CAWSERRLTIAGGPHEQYF
TGTGCCTGGAGTGAACGTCGGCTTACGATAGCGGGAGGGCCTCACGAGCAGTACTTC
>TRBV6-5|NA|NA|TRBJ1-2
CASSYRGHSYGYTF
TGTGCCAGCAGTTACAGGGGACACTCCTATGGCTACACCTTC
>TRBV5-6|NA|few|TRBJ2-2
CASSYSFLTGELFF
TGTGCCAGCAGCTACTCTTTCCTCACCGGGGAGCTGTTTTTT
>TRBV7-9|NA|NA|TRBJ1-1
CASSLDTGSTDTEAFF
TGTGCCAGCAGCTTAGACACAGGGTCGACGGACACTGAAGCTTTCTTT
>TRBV6-2/TRBV6-3|NA|NA|TRBJ1-1
CASSYAFRETEAFF
TGTGCCAGCAGTTACGCGTTCAGGGAGACTGAAGCTTTCTTT
>TRBV7-2|NA|NA|TRBJ2-2
CASSPLGGTLGELFF
TGTGCCAGCAGCCCCCTTGGGGGGACTTTAGGGGAGCTGTTTTTT
>TRBV7-9|NA|NA|TRBJ1-6
CASSLTGHNSPLHF
TGTGCCAGCAGCTTGACAGGCCATAATTCACCCCTCCACTTT
>TRBV11-2|TRBD1|NA|TRBJ2-7
CASSLRGTVTYEQYF
TGTGCCAGCAGCTTAAGAGGGACAGTAACCTACGAGCAGTACTTC
>TRBV4-1|NA|NA|TRBJ2-3
CASSQVDLVVTDTQYF
TGCGCCAGCAGCCAAGTCGACCTGGTTGTCACAGATACGCAGTATTTT
>TRBV6-2/TRBV6-3|NA|NA|TRBJ2-7
CASSYRPGRLGEQYF
TGTGCCAGCAGTTACCGTCCCGGACGGCTAGGGGAGCAGTACTTC
>TRBV18|NA|NA|TRBJ2-1
CASSPAVVREEQFF
TGTGCCAGCTCCCCGGCCGTTGTGCGAGAAGAGCAGTTCTTC
>TRBV7-6|NA|once|TRBJ2-7
CASSLGPGYYGEQYF
TGTGCCAGCAGCTTAGGTCCAGGGTACTACGGGGAGCAGTACTTC
>TRBV7-2|TRBD1|NA|TRBJ1-4
CASSSGTANEKLFF
TGTGCCAGCAGCTCCGGGACAGCTAATGAAAAACTGTTTTTT
>TRBV6-5|NA|NA|TRBJ1-2
CASSRDGPSNYGYTF
TGTGCCAGCTCCCGGGACGGACCGTCTAACTATGGCTACACCTTC
>TRBV9|NA|NA|TRBJ2-7
CASSEGLPAYEQYF
TGTGCCAGCAGCGAGGGACTCCCAGCCTACGAGCAGTACTTC
>TRBV6-5|NA|NA|TRBJ2-3
CASSYGVGDTQYF
TGTGCCAGCAGTTACGGCGTCGGTGATACGCAGTATTTT
>TRBV6-6|TRBD2|large|TRBJ2-7
CASSYSGGTYEQYF
TGTGCCAGCAGTTACAGCGGGGGAACCTACGAGCAGTACTTC
>TRBV18|NA|NA|TRBJ2-7
CASSLSVPYEQYF
TGTGCCAGCTCCCTCTCCGTGCCCTACGAGCAGTACTTC
>TRBV27|NA|NA|TRBJ2-3
CASSQLLGGADTQYF
TGTGCCAGCAGTCAGCTCCTAGGGGGGGCAGATACGCAGTATTTT
>TRBV6-5|NA|NA|TRBJ2-7
CASTKGISYEQYF
TGTGCCAGCACGAAGGGGATCTCCTACGAGCAGTACTTC
>TRBV9|TRBD2|NA|TRBJ2-7
CASSEGPEGLTEQYF
TGTGCCAGCAGCGAGGGCCCAGAGGGACTAACCGAGCAGTACTTC
>TRBV4-1|NA|NA|TRBJ2-3
CASSQGPTGRSTDTQYF
TGCGCCAGCAGCCAAGGGCCGACAGGCCGTAGCACAGATACGCAGTATTTT
>TRBV7-3|TRBD2|medium-sized|TRBJ2-2
CASSLLGLANTGELFF
TGTGCCAGCAGCTTATTGGGACTAGCTAACACCGGGGAGCTGTTTTTT
>TRBV5-4|NA|NA|TRBJ2-3
CASSDRAGTDTQYF
TGTGCCAGCAGCGATAGAGCTGGCACAGATACGCAGTATTTT